This is a list of T cell receptor beta chains from one sample in a study of memory CD4+ T cells and cytomegalovirus serostatus. The repertoire was sequenced with immunoSEQ multiplex PCR; TCRdb's copy has only in-frame clones and lacks some. The sample lists 30,000 to 45,000 clones; 70% to 80% were seen once. Sequencing was carried out using memory CD4+ T cells from blood. These receptors originate from an adult in good health and CMV-seropositive. Each CDR3 is given with its conserved first and last residue. D genes are given only for firm matches. Size values are once, few and many counts, or a class for expanded clones, and some rows have none.

V,size,J,D,DNA,CDR3
TRBV18,NA,TRBJ1-1,NA,TGTGCCAGCTCCCACGGACCGATGAAGAACACTGAAGCTTTCTTT,CASSHGPMKNTEAFF
TRBV6-6,NA,TRBJ2-4,TRBD1,TGTGCCAGCAGTCTCGGACAGGGGGATTACATTCAGTACTTC,CASSLGQGDYIQYF
TRBV11-1,NA,TRBJ2-5,NA,TGTGCCAGCAGGTCCAGCGGAACGCTCCAAGAGACCCAGTACTTC,CASRSSGTLQETQYF
TRBV29-1,NA,TRBJ2-3,TRBD1,TGCAGCGTTCTACCGGGACAGGGAACAGATACGCAGTATTTT,CSVLPGQGTDTQYF
TRBV28,few,TRBJ1-1,TRBD1,TGTGCCAGCAGTCAAGGGGGCGGGGTGAACACTGAAGCTTTCTTT,CASSQGGGVNTEAFF
TRBV4-2,few,TRBJ2-2,TRBD1,TGTGCCAGCAGCCAAAGGGACAGGAACACCGGGGAGCTGTTTTTT,CASSQRDRNTGELFF
TRBV14,once,TRBJ2-3,TRBD1,TGTGCCAGCAGCCAAGTGAGAGGCGGGACAGGGACTACAGATACGCAGTATTTT,CASSQVRGGTGTTDTQYF
TRBV6-4,NA,TRBJ1-6,NA,TGTGCCAGCAGTGAGGCCTCCAATTCACCCCTCCACTTT,CASSEASNSPLHF
TRBV18,NA,TRBJ1-4,NA,TGTGCCAGCTCACCACAGGGCGGTGCAACTAATGAAAAACTGTTTTTT,CASSPQGGATNEKLFF
TRBV19,NA,TRBJ2-2,TRBD2,TGTGCCAGTAACACGGCGGGTAGCGGGAGGGCCGGGGAGCTGTTTTTT,CASNTAGSGRAGELFF
TRBV7-7,NA,TRBJ2-7,TRBD2,TGTGCCAGAGGGACTAGCGGGGACCACGAGCAGTACTTC,CARGTSGDHEQYF
TRBV5-1,once,TRBJ2-7,NA,TGCGCCAGCAGCTCCCTATCTACTAGTAACTACGAGCAGTACTTC,CASSSLSTSNYEQYF
TRBV7-3,NA,TRBJ2-1,TRBD2,TGTGCCAGCAGCATTAGCGGGGGGACATACAATGAGCAGTTCTTC,CASSISGGTYNEQFF
TRBV5-1,NA,TRBJ2-7,NA,TGCGCCAGCAGCTTGGCGGCAGGGGGGGACTCCTACGAGCAGTACTTC,CASSLAAGGDSYEQYF
TRBV6-6,few,TRBJ1-1,NA,TGTGCCAGCAGCCCCCCCCGGAGTTTGAACACTGAAGCTTTCTTT,CASSPPRSLNTEAFF
TRBV6-1,few,TRBJ1-4,NA,TGTGCCACCAAATTCGGCGACAATGAAAAACTGTTTTTT,CATKFGDNEKLFF
TRBV4-3,NA,TRBJ1-2,NA,TGCGCCAGCAGCCAAGAGGGCAGGGTTCATGGCTACACCTTC,CASSQEGRVHGYTF
TRBV5-5,NA,TRBJ2-7,NA,TGTGCCAGCAGCTTGTTCTTATCACGGGCAAACTACGAGCAGTACTTC,CASSLFLSRANYEQYF
TRBV28,few,TRBJ2-2,NA,TGTGCCAGCAGAGGCAGGACAGGGAGGGGCACCGGGGAGCTGTTTTTT,CASRGRTGRGTGELFF
TRBV18,NA,TRBJ2-5,TRBD1,TGTGCCAGCTCACCCGGGACAGGGGACGGGGAGACCCAGTACTTC,CASSPGTGDGETQYF
TRBV4-3,NA,TRBJ1-3,NA,TGCGCCAGCAGCCAGGAACGATTCTCTGGAAACACCATATATTTT,CASSQERFSGNTIYF
TRBV18,NA,TRBJ2-3,NA,TGTGCCAGCTCACCTCAACAGGGAGGAGATACGCAGTATTTT,CASSPQQGGDTQYF
TRBV10-3,NA,TRBJ1-3,TRBD1,TGTGCCATCAGTGAGCTTAAGACAGGGTCTGGAAACACCATATATTTT,CAISELKTGSGNTIYF
TRBV2,few,TRBJ1-1,NA,TGTGCCAGCAGTAAGAGAAATGAAGCTTTCTTT,CASSKRNEAFF
TRBV5-1,NA,TRBJ1-4,TRBD1,TGCGCCAGCAGGGGTGGACAGGGGGCAACTAATGAAAAACTGTTTTTT,CASRGGQGATNEKLFF
TRBV18,NA,TRBJ2-7,NA,TGTGCCAGCTCACCAACGACACGGAACTCCTACGAGCAGTACTTC,CASSPTTRNSYEQYF
TRBV5-4,NA,TRBJ1-1,NA,TGTGCCAGCAGCCGCCCGGAGAACACTGAAGCTTTCTTT,CASSRPENTEAFF
TRBV5-1,NA,TRBJ2-3,NA,TGCGCCAGCAGCCTCCGGAAGGGGGGCACAGATACGCAGTATTTT,CASSLRKGGTDTQYF
TRBV9,NA,TRBJ1-2,NA,TGTGCCAGCAGCGGCACGGGGGGTGGGTATGGCTACACCTTC,CASSGTGGGYGYTF
TRBV19,few,TRBJ1-1,TRBD1,TGTGCCAGTACAACAGGGGGCTTCGCTGAAGCTTTCTTT,CASTTGGFAEAFF
TRBV13,NA,TRBJ2-1,NA,TGTGCCAGCAGCTCACAGGTGAACTCCTACAATGAGCAGTTCTTC,CASSSQVNSYNEQFF
TRBV6-1,NA,TRBJ1-5,TRBD1,TGTGCCAGCAATCCGACAGGGAGCAATCAGCCCCAGCATTTT,CASNPTGSNQPQHF
TRBV2,once,TRBJ1-2,NA,TGTGCCAGCAGCTACGGGGCGGTGAACTATGGCTACACCTTC,CASSYGAVNYGYTF
TRBV14,NA,TRBJ1-2,NA,TGTGCCAGCAGCCAGGAGGGACGATACGGGGGTGGCTACACCTTC,CASSQEGRYGGGYTF
TRBV5-8,NA,TRBJ1-5,TRBD1,TGTGCCAGCAGCCTGGACAGGGGAGATCAGCCCCAGCATTTT,CASSLDRGDQPQHF
TRBV5-4,NA,TRBJ1-2,NA,TGTGCCAGCAGCTCCGGGGGGGCCACCTTCTATGGCTACACCTTC,CASSSGGATFYGYTF
TRBV29-1,NA,TRBJ1-3,NA,TGCAGCGGGATGCAGGGAAATGGAAACACCATATATTTT,CSGMQGNGNTIYF
TRBV9,once,TRBJ1-5,NA,TGTGCCAGCAGCGTACCACTTTCGGACAGACATCAGCCCCAGCATTTT,CASSVPLSDRHQPQHF
TRBV6-5,NA,TRBJ1-1,NA,TGTGCCAGCAGTTACTCGCAGAGGGTAACTGAAGCTTTCTTT,CASSYSQRVTEAFF
TRBV10-3,once,TRBJ1-4,NA,TGTGCCATCAGGGACGAAAGAGAAAAACTGTTTTTT,CAIRDEREKLFF
TRBV5-1,NA,TRBJ1-3,NA,TGCGCCAGCAGCCCCGGCAGAGCTGGAAACACCATATATTTT,CASSPGRAGNTIYF
TRBV27,once,TRBJ2-1,NA,TGTGCCAGCAGCCTGTCTAGTCCCGTCTACAATGAGCAGTTCTTC,CASSLSSPVYNEQFF
TRBV5-4,few,TRBJ1-3,TRBD1,TGTGCCAGCAGCGCGTGGACAGGGATGAGGGGAAACACCATATATTTT,CASSAWTGMRGNTIYF
TRBV28,NA,TRBJ1-2,TRBD1,TGTGCCAGCAGGGTGGGACAGGCGAGGGACTACACCTTC,CASRVGQARDYTF
TRBV7-2,NA,TRBJ1-1,TRBD1,TGTGCCAGCAGCTTGAGGACAGGCATGAACACTGAAGCTTTCTTT,CASSLRTGMNTEAFF
TRBV6-1,NA,TRBJ2-7,TRBD1,TGTGCCAGCGGCGAGGACAGGGGGGTTTCCTACGAGCAGTACTTC,CASGEDRGVSYEQYF
TRBV5-1,NA,TRBJ2-7,TRBD1,TGCGCCAGCAGCTTACAGGGGGCCATGAACGAGCAGTACTTC,CASSLQGAMNEQYF
TRBV7-3,NA,TRBJ2-4,NA,TGTGCCAGCAGCCCCGGGTCCGGGCAAAACATTCAGTACTTC,CASSPGSGQNIQYF
TRBV4-3,few,TRBJ1-6,TRBD1,TGCGCCAGCAGCCTGGAAGACAGGGGGCGGAATTCACCCCTCCACTTT,CASSLEDRGRNSPLHF
TRBV19,NA,TRBJ1-1,TRBD1,TGTGCCAGTAGTATCTACAGGGGGAAGAGAGTCACTGAAGCTTTCTTT,CASSIYRGKRVTEAFF
TRBV6-1,NA,TRBJ2-7,TRBD2,TGTGCCAGCAGTGAAGCCCTAGCGGGGGAGACCTACGAGCAGTACTTC,CASSEALAGETYEQYF
TRBV6-1,medium-sized,TRBJ1-2,TRBD1,TGTGCCAGCAGGACAGGGGTTTTTAACTATGGCTACACCTTC,CASRTGVFNYGYTF
TRBV7-9,few,TRBJ2-7,TRBD1,TGTGCCAGCAGCTTAGGGGCCGGGACAGGGGGCGGATACGAGCAGTACTTC,CASSLGAGTGGGYEQYF
TRBV29-1,NA,TRBJ2-3,NA,TGCAGCGTTGCCAAGGGGGGAACAGATACGCAGTATTTT,CSVAKGGTDTQYF
TRBV6-1,NA,TRBJ1-5,TRBD1,TGTGCCAGCAGTGAATGGTCCGGGACAGGGAGGCAGCCCCAGCATTTT,CASSEWSGTGRQPQHF
TRBV7-7,NA,TRBJ2-1,NA,TGTGCCAGCAGCTTACTAGCAGGGGCGGGCTACAATGAGCAGTTCTTC,CASSLLAGAGYNEQFF
TRBV5-4,NA,TRBJ2-5,TRBD2,TGTGCCAGCAGCGCCGGGAGGGGGGGAGAGACCCAGTACTTC,CASSAGRGGETQYF
TRBV5-5,NA,TRBJ1-1,NA,TGTGCCAGCAGCTTGTGGACACAGAACACTGAAGCTTTCTTT,CASSLWTQNTEAFF
TRBV19,NA,TRBJ1-1,NA,TGTGCCAGTAGTATAGAGGGGAGCGGGGCAGGAGCTTTCTTT,CASSIEGSGAGAFF